This TCR beta chain came from a study of cytomegalovirus exposure and HLA in healthy donors. As for the study in general: HLA-typed donors contributed around 88 million unique TCRs, which were held in an early data release.

Turning to this clone: Its antigen is still unknown.

The primer mix had 60 Vbeta and 13 Jbeta primers. Repertoires were generated with immunoSEQ multiplex PCR, while TCRdb's copy carries only in-frame clones and drops some. This table has about 85,000 clones, more than 75% appearing once. Study observations and caveats: Earlier analysis found most TCR beta V segments productive about 87% or about 30% of the time. In vitro data verified a few CMV-associated chains as specific for CMV antigens. Later analysis found that TCR beta chains associated with HLA were more clonally expanded than other, equally common chains.

The CDR3 is 13 residues long. The V and J ends lost 6 bases and 1 base respectively, with 9 bases between them. CDR1 is MNHEY, CDR2 SVGAGI, per germline. This sequence was found in a woman in her forties or fifties in good health and CMV-seropositive. The genes are TRBV6-5 and TRBJ1-1; D uncertain. The sample consisted of PBMCs. CDR3: CASRLARNTEAFF. For the CDR3, the DNA is TGTGCCAGCAGGTTAGCCAGGAACACTGAAGCTTTCTTT.